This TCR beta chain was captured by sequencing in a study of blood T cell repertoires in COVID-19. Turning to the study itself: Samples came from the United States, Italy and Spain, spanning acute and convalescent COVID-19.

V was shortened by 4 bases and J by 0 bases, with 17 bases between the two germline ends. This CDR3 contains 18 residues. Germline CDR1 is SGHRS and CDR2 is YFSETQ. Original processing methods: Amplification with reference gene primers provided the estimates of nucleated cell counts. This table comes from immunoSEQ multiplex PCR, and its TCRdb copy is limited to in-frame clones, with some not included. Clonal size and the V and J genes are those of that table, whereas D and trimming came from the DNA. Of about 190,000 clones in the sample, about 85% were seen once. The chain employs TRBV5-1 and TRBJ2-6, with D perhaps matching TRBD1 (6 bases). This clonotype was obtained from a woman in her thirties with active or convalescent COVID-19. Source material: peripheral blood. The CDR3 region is CASSPRDTYSSGANVLTF. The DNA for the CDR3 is TGCGCCAGCAGCCCCCGGGACACTTATAGCTCTGGGGCCAACGTCCTGACTTTC.